These 4 T cell receptor beta chains originate from one sample sequenced in a study of siplizumab effects on memory and regulatory T cells. Sequenced by immunoSEQ multiplex PCR; TCRdb stores in-frame clones only, minus some. The sample has more than 75,000 clones; roughly 96% are singletons. Sequencing used naive CD4+ T cells sorted from blood. The receptors come from a human donor in good health.

The chain carries TRBV7-3 and TRBJ2-2; D not resolved. This CDR3 has 13 residues. Trimming took 2 bases from V and 3 from J, leaving 4 bases between them. Germline assignment: CDR1 SGHTA and CDR2 FQGTGA. This CDR3 is CASSLFDTGELFF. The CDR3 DNA sequence: TGTGCCAGCAGCTTATTTGACACCGGGGAGCTGTTTTTT. The whole variable domain, remainder taken from reference TRBV7-3 and TRBJ2-2, is GAGVSQTPSNKVTEKGKYVELRCDPISGHTALYWYRQSLGQGPEFLIYFQGTGAADDSGLPNDRFFAVRPEGSVSTLKIQRTERGDSAVYLCASSLFDTGELFFGEGSRLTVL.

The V and J genes are TRBV28 and TRBJ1-2, with 9 bases identical to TRBD1. The CDR3 extends over 13 amino acids. V trimming: 5 bases; J trimming: 9 bases; junction bases outside the gene matches: 7. Germline V gives CDR1 MDHEN, CDR2 SYDVKM. The CDR3 spells CASSETGGMSYTF. Here the CDR3 DNA reads TGTGCCAGCAGTGAAACAGGGGGCATGAGCTACACCTTC.

J is TRBJ2-1 and V is TRBV7-9, with 16 nucleotides matching TRBD2. Trimming at V came to 5 bases and at J to 12 bases, leaving 19 bases not matched to a gene. Germline CDR1 reads SEHNR; CDR2 reads FQNEAQ (reference sequence). There are 19 residues in the CDR3. CDR3 DNA: TGTGCCAGCAGCCCACGTCCGGGACTAGCGGGGGGGTTTAACGGCGCGCAGTTCTTC. Translation gives CASSPRPGLAGGFNGAQFF.

J is TRBJ1-2 and V is TRBV5-4; D unresolved. The CDR3 spans 13 residues. In germline, CDR1 is SGHNT, CDR2 YYREEE (reference sequence). Trimming left V 0 bases short and J 2 bases short, with 5 bases between. Written as DNA, the CDR3 is TGTGCCAGCAGCTTGGACAGCAACTATGGCTACACCTTC. Translated: CASSLDSNYGYTF.